This TCR beta chain was sequenced for a study of high-grade serous ovarian cancer treatment subgroups. Study information: On average, approximately 14,000 reads and about 8,100 unique TCR beta rearrangements were obtained per sample.

The CDR3 runs to 14 residues. Per germline, CDR1 SGDLS and CDR2 YYNGEE. V lost 4 bases to trimming and J lost 3 bases; unmatched junction nucleotides: 4. General observations from the study: Repertoire similarity ranged about 0.11 to 0.79 between tumors of one patient. Without spatial data, bulk sequencing limits insight into HGSC tumor diversity. CDR1 and CDR2 were left unanalyzed; analyses focused on CDR3.

Remarks on this clone: Its target is unknown.

The tumor samples were collected prior to definitive surgery or chemotherapy. Assay used: immunoSEQ multiplex PCR; TCRdb lists only in-frame clones, some missing. The table shows fewer than 9,500 clones, with about 64% occurring only once. The source of this sequence is a human donor with high-grade serous ovarian cancer. The chain couples TRBV9 to TRBJ1-5, with 7 bases lining up with TRBD1. The sample taken for sequencing was tumor tissue. The CDR3 DNA is TGTGCCAGCAGCCAGACAGGGTTCAATCAGCCCCAGCATTTT. Its protein is CASSQTGFNQPQHF. The full variable domain, its missing parts supplied by reference TRBV9 and TRBJ1-5, is DSGVTQTPKHLITATGQRVTLRCSPRSGDLSVYWYQQSLDQGLQFLIQYYNGEERAKGNILERFSAQQFPDLHSELNLSSLELGDSALYFCASSQTGFNQPQHFGDGTRLSIL.